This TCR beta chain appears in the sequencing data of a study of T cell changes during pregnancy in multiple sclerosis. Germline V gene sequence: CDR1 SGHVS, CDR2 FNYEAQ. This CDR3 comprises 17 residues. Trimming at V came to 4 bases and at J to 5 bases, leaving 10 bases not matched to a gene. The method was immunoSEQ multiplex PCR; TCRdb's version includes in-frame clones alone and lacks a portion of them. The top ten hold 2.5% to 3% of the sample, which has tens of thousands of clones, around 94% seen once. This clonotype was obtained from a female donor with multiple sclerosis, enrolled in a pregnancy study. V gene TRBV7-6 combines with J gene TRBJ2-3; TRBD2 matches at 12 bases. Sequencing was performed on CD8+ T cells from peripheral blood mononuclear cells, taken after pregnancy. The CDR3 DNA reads TGTGCCAGCAGCTCTAGAAGACTAGCGGGAGAAGGAGATACGCAGTATTTT. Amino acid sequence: CASSSRRLAGEGDTQYF.